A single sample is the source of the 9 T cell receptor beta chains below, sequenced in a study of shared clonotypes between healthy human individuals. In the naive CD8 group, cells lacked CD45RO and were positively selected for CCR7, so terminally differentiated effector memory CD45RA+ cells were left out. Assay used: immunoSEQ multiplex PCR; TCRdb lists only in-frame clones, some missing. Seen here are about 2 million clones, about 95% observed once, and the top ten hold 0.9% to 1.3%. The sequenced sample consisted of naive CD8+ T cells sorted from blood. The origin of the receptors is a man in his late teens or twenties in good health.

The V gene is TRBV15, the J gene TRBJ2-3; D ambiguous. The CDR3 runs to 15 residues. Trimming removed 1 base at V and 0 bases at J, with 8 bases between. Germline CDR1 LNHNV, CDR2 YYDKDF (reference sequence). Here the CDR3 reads CATSRGSSSTDTQYF. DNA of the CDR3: TGTGCCACCAGCAGAGGAAGTTCTAGCACAGATACGCAGTATTTT.

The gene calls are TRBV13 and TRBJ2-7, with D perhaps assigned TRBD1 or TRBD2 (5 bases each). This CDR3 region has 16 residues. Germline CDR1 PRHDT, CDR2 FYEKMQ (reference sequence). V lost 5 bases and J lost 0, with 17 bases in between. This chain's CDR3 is CASSALRDGLSYEQYF. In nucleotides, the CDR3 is TGTGCCAGCAGCGCCCTCCGGGACGGACTCTCCTACGAGCAGTACTTC.

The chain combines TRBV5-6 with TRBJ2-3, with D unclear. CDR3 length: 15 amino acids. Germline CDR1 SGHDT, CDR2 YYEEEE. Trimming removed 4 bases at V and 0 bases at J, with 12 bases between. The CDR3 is CASSQWVSSTDTQYF. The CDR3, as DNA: TGTGCCAGCAGCCAGTGGGTCTCTAGCACAGATACGCAGTATTTT.

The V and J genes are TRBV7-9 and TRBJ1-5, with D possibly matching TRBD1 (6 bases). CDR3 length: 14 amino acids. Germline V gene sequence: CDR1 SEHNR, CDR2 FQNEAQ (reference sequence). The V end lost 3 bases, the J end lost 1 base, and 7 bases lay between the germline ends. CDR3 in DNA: TGTGCCAGCAGCTTCGGACAGAGCAATCAGCCCCAGCATTTT. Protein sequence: CASSFGQSNQPQHF.

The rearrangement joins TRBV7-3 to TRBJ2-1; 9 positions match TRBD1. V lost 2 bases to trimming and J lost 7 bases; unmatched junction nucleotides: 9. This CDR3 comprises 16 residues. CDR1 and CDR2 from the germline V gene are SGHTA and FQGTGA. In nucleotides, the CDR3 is TGTGCCAGCAGCTTAGGACTGACAGGGGGGCAGAATGAGCAGTTCTTC. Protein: CASSLGLTGGQNEQFF.

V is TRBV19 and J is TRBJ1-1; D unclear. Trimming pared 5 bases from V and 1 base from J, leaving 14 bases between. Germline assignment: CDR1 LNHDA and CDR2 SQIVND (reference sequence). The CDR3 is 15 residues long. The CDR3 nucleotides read TGTGCCAGTAGTCCCTGGACGGAGACGAACACTGAAGCTTTCTTT. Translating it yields CASSPWTETNTEAFF.

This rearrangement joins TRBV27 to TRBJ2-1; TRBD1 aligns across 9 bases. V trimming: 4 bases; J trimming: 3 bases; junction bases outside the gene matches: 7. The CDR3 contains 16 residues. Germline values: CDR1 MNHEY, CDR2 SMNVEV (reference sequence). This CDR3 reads CASSYTGGAFYNEQFF. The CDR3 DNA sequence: TGTGCCAGCAGTTATACAGGGGGCGCATTCTACAATGAGCAGTTCTTC.

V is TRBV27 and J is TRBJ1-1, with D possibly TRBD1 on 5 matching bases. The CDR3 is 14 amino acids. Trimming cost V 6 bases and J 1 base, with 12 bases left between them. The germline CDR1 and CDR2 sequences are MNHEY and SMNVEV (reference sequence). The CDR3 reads CASSDRDSNTEAFF. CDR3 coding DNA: TGTGCCAGCAGCGACCGGGACTCGAACACTGAAGCTTTCTTT.

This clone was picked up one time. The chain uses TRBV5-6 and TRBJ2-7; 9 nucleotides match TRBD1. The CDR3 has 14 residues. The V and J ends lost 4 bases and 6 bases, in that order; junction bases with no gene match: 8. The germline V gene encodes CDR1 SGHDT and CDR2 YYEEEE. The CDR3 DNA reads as TGTGCCAGCAGCCTACAGGGGGCCTTCGCCGAGCAGTACTTC. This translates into CASSLQGAFAEQYF.